Following are 2 T cell receptor beta chains from one sample sequenced in a study of blood T cell repertoires in COVID-19. The data were produced by immunoSEQ multiplex PCR, yet TCRdb's version contains in-frame clones alone and is incomplete. The table includes 120,000 to 150,000 clones, 80% to 90% detected once. Sequences were obtained from peripheral blood. The receptor set was obtained from a man in his fifties or sixties who had recovered from COVID-19.

The CDR3 spells CSASYLFAPYEQYF. In nucleotides, the CDR3 is TGCAGTGCTAGTTACCTATTCGCCCCCTACGAGCAGTACTTC. The J gene is TRBJ2-7, the V gene TRBV20-1; D remains ambiguous. CDR1 DFQATT and CDR2 SNEGSKA come from the germline V gene (reference sequence). This CDR3 is built from 14 residues. V gave up 3 bases and J gave up 2 bases, with 14 bases separating them.

This chain uses TRBV6-5 with TRBJ1-1, with 9 bases that match TRBD1. V shed 5 bases and J 4 bases; nucleotides not matched to a gene: 2. This CDR3 is built from 13 residues. Per the germline V gene, CDR1 is MNHEY and CDR2 is SVGAGI. The DNA of the CDR3 is TGTGCCAGCAGTACAGGGGGCGTCACTGAAGCTTTCTTT. Its protein product is CASSTGGVTEAFF.